The clone carrying this T cell receptor (beta chain) was seen a few times. V was cut by 2 bases and J by 7 bases, with 8 bases left in between. The germline V gene has CDR1 LGHNT and CDR2 FRNRAP. This CDR3 contains 13 residues. This entry is derived from a study of T-cell memory formation after mild COVID-19. TCRdb itself ran the 5' RACE reads through MiXCR, one entry per CDR3 protein. Among approximately 180,000 distinct CDR3 sequences listed, 15% to 20% were seen once. The sequence came from an adult woman who had mild COVID-19 (a few samples of this study predate the infection). Cell type and time point are not known. The sample was PBMCs or a T cell subset sorted from them (not recorded which). The chain is built from TRBV12-5 and TRBJ2-2; D remains unclear. CDR3 protein: CASGLSRIGELFF. The DNA for the CDR3 is TGTGCTAGTGGTTTGTCCAGGATCGGGGAGCTGTTTTTT.